The 21 T cell receptor beta chains reported below all come from one sample, sequenced in a study of T-cell reconstitution after alpha-beta-depleted transplantation in children. A library of TCRbeta sequences, prepared with unique molecular identifiers, was generated. TCRdb reanalysed the PCR reads using MiXCR and keeps one entry per CDR3 protein. The sample carries hundreds of thousands of distinct CDR3 sequences, 10% to 15% recorded once. This material consisted of PBMCs, mostly from graft donor cells, taken 360 days after TCRalphabeta/CD19-depleted stem cell transplant. The receptors originated from a male patient between 5 and 17 years old who had a stem cell transplant for acute myeloid leukemia, so the T cells may come from the graft donor.

The rearrangement uses TRBV28 and TRBJ2-4; TRBD1 or TRBD2 may be the D gene (7 bases each). V was clipped by 7 bases and J by 0 bases, with 16 bases between them. This CDR3 has 16 residues. Germline V gene sequence: CDR1 MDHEN, CDR2 SYDVKM. This CDR3 is CASTGGADLAKNIQYF. The CDR3 bases are TGTGCCAGCACAGGGGGGGCGGACCTAGCCAAAAACATTCAGTACTTC.

The chain has TRBV3-1 and TRBJ1-5; 7 nucleotides agree with TRBD1. V trimming: 3 bases; J trimming: 3 bases; junction bases outside the gene matches: 8. The CDR3 runs to 16 residues. Germline V gene data show CDR1 as LGHDT and CDR2 as YNNKEL (reference sequence). In nucleotides, the CDR3 is TGTGCCAGCAGCCAGAACAGGGGAGCGGTCAATCAGCCCCAGCATTTT. It codes for CASSQNRGAVNQPQHF.

This chain connects TRBV9 to TRBJ2-3; 8 nucleotides line up with TRBD2. V was clipped by 0 bases and J by 3 bases; unmatched bases: 3. Germline CDR1 is SGDLS and CDR2 is YYNGEE. The CDR3 runs to 15 residues. CDR3 amino acids: CASSVVASGTDTQYF. CDR3 nucleotide sequence: TGTGCCAGCAGCGTAGTGGCTAGCGGGACAGATACGCAGTATTTT.

This clonotype has just a few counts. This chain connects TRBV11-2 to TRBJ2-5; tentative D call: TRBD1 (5 bases). This CDR3 is 14 amino acids long. V lost 5 bases and J 1 base, leaving 11 bases between the germline ends. Germline CDR1 reads SGHAT; CDR2 reads FQNNGV. In DNA form, the CDR3 reads TGTGCCAGCAGCCGACAGAGCCGCCAAGAGACCCAGTACTTC. Translated: CASSRQSRQETQYF.

The table lists this clonotype with a few counts. The genes are TRBV5-8 and TRBJ2-2; D possibly corresponds to TRBD2 (6 bases). V lost 4 bases and J 6 bases, leaving 16 bases between the germline ends. CDR1 and CDR2 (germline): SGHTS, YDEGEE. The CDR3 contains 15 residues. CDR3 region: CASSHNLAWAGELFF. The CDR3 DNA sequence: TGTGCCAGCAGCCACAATCTAGCGTGGGCCGGGGAGCTGTTTTTT. Combining the CDR3 with reference TRBV5-8 and TRBJ2-2 gives the whole variable domain EAGVTQSPTHLIKTRGQQATLRCSPISGHTSVYWYQQALGLGLQFLLWYDEGEERNRGNFPPRFSGRQFPNYSSELNVNALELEDSALYLCASSHNLAWAGELFFGEGSRLTVL.

This chain joins TRBV7-9 and TRBJ2-7; no firm D call. Deletions cut 5 bases from V and 2 bases from J, with 7 bases between. The germline V gene encodes CDR1 SEHNR and CDR2 FQNEAQ (reference sequence). The CDR3 is 12 amino acids. The CDR3 DNA follows: TGTGCCAGCAGCCCCATTACCTACGAGCAGTACTTC. It encodes CASSPITYEQYF.

This clonotype was counted a few times. The V call is TRBV7-2, the J call TRBJ1-4; 7 bases match TRBD1. CDR1 SGHTA and CDR2 FQGNSA come from the germline V gene. The ends lost 0 bases at V and 8 bases at J; junction bases unmatched: 6. CDR3 length: 15 residues. This chain's CDR3 is CASSLANRGGEKLFF. In DNA, the CDR3 is TGTGCCAGCAGCTTAGCGAACAGGGGAGGAGAAAAACTGTTTTTT.

This clonotype has just a few counts. This chain connects TRBV4-3 to TRBJ1-2; D may be TRBD1 (6 bases). CDR1 is LGHNA, CDR2 YSLEER, per germline. This CDR3 spans 16 amino acids. With 0 bases removed from V and 4 bases from J, the gap between germline ends came to 15 bases. CDR3: CASSQDNRAVSYGYTF. In DNA form, the CDR3 reads TGCGCCAGCAGCCAAGACAACAGGGCAGTCTCCTATGGCTACACCTTC.

This sequence joins TRBV5-1 and TRBJ2-7; perhaps TRBD2 as D (6 bases). The CDR3 loop spans 15 amino acids. V dropped 2 bases and J dropped 0 bases, with 12 bases sitting between them. Germline CDR1 is SGHRS and CDR2 is YFSETQ. CDR3 sequence reads: CASSFGQRVSYEQYF. The CDR3 nucleotides read TGCGCCAGCAGCTTTGGGCAGCGGGTCTCCTACGAGCAGTACTTC.

This clonotype has more than one count but fewer than ten. V usage is TRBV4-3 and J usage is TRBJ2-1; 9 bases are a match to TRBD2. The CDR3 totals 17 residues. The V gene end was trimmed by 0 bases and the J gene end by 8 bases; junction bases not matched to a gene: 11. Germline V lookup: CDR1 LGHNA, CDR2 YSLEER. As DNA, the CDR3 is TGCGCCAGCAGCCAAGAAGGTGGCGGGAGGGCCGTCTATGAGCAGTTCTTC. Amino acids: CASSQEGGGRAVYEQFF.

This clonotype was counted a few times. V and J are TRBV24-1 and TRBJ2-3, with a tentative D call TRBD2 (6 bases). The CDR3 sequence is 16 residues long. Trimming left V 5 bases short and J 5 bases short, with 19 bases between. Germline V gene sequence: CDR1 KGHDR, CDR2 SFDVKD. CDR3: CATSVGGSGVKDTQYF. CDR3 DNA: TGTGCCACCAGTGTAGGAGGGTCTGGTGTGAAAGATACGCAGTATTTT.

A few counts support this clonotype. This rearrangement joins TRBV4-3 to TRBJ2-7, with a possible D match to TRBD2 (7 bases). CDR3 length equals 19 residues. V was shortened by 0 bases and J by 2 bases, with 23 bases between the two germline ends. The germline V gene encodes CDR1 LGHNA and CDR2 YSLEER. This CDR3 reads CASSQDRGEPSGDPYEQYF. The CDR3 DNA is TGCGCCAGCAGCCAAGATAGGGGGGAACCTAGCGGTGATCCCTACGAGCAGTACTTC.

The chain joins TRBV7-2 to TRBJ1-6, with D possibly TRBD1 on 5 matching bases. The V gene lost 4 bases and the J gene lost 13 bases, with 11 bases spanning the gap. CDR3 length equals 12 residues. Germline V CDR1 and CDR2: SGHTA, FQGNSA. The CDR3 here is CASSSAGRPLHF. In DNA, the CDR3 is TGTGCCAGCAGCTCCGCAGGGAGGCCCCTCCACTTT.

This clonotype was counted a few times. The rearrangement joins TRBV7-6 to TRBJ2-7; a weak D match, TRBD2 (6 bases). Germline CDR1 reads SGHVS; CDR2 reads FNYEAQ. V gave up 8 bases and J gave up 4 bases, with 21 bases separating them. The CDR3 consists of 15 residues. The CDR3 protein is CASSQQDPEGYEQYF. CDR3 nucleotide sequence: TGTGCCAGCTCACAACAGGACCCGGAGGGATACGAGCAGTACTTC.

The chain has TRBV20-1 and TRBJ2-7, with D perhaps given as TRBD1 or TRBD2 (5 bases each). Germline V CDR1 and CDR2: DFQATT, SNEGSKA (reference sequence). The CDR3 runs to 14 residues. The V and J ends lost 3 bases and 3 bases respectively, with 15 bases between them. CDR3 sequence (DNA): TGCAGTGCTAGGACGTCGGGACCGGTCTACGAGCAGTACTTC. Translating it yields CSARTSGPVYEQYF.

This clonotype was counted at least ten times. The genes are TRBV30 and TRBJ2-7; 13 positions agree with TRBD2. J was trimmed by 6 bases and V by 3 bases; bases with no gene match: 5. The germline V gene encodes CDR1 GTSNPN and CDR2 SVGIG (reference sequence). The CDR3 sequence is 14 residues long. CDR3: CAWSWTSGSGEQYF. Here the CDR3 DNA reads TGTGCCTGGAGCTGGACTAGCGGGAGCGGCGAGCAGTACTTC.

This clonotype was recorded a few times. This rearrangement joins TRBV15 to TRBJ2-1; 8 nucleotides match TRBD1. There are 16 residues in the CDR3. V was clipped by 3 bases and J by 7 bases; unmatched bases: 11. CDR1 and CDR2 (germline): LNHNV, YYDKDF (reference sequence). CDR3: CATSRSFGQGSNEQFF. In nucleotides, the CDR3 is TGTGCCACCAGCAGGTCGTTCGGACAGGGCTCGAATGAGCAGTTCTTC. Filled out from reference TRBV15 and TRBJ2-1, the complete variable domain reads DAMVIQNPRYQVTQFGKPVTLSCSQTLNHNVMYWYQQKSSQAPKLLFHYYDKDFNNEADTPDNFQSRRPNTSFCFLDIRSPGLGDTAMYLCATSRSFGQGSNEQFFGPGTRLTVL.

In this sample, this clonotype turned up a few times. The genes are TRBV5-1 and TRBJ1-1; possibly TRBD1 for D (5 bases). Germline CDR1 reads SGHRS; CDR2 reads YFSETQ. The CDR3 is made up of 13 amino acids. V lost 3 bases and J 3 bases, leaving 9 bases between the germline ends. In DNA form, the CDR3 reads TGCGCCAGCAGCTGGGGGAAGGACACTGAAGCTTTCTTT. Its translation is CASSWGKDTEAFF.

This clonotype was observed at least ten times. The CDR3 DNA reads as TGTGCCAGCAGCGTAGCCAGGGGTCGAACCGGGGAGCTGTTTTTT. Translation gives CASSVARGRTGELFF. This rearrangement joins TRBV9 to TRBJ2-2; D is perhaps TRBD1 (6 bases). This CDR3 contains 15 residues. Trimming cost V 0 bases and J 5 bases, with 11 bases left between them. From germline, CDR1 is SGDLS and CDR2 YYNGEE.

The chain combines TRBV18 with TRBJ2-2; D may be TRBD1 (5 bases). This CDR3 has 14 amino acids. Germline V gives CDR1 KGHSH, CDR2 LQKENI. V gave up 3 bases and J gave up 5 bases, with 10 bases separating them. CDR3 in DNA: TGTGCCAGCTCACCCGACAGCAATACCGGGGAGCTGTTTTTT. This gives the protein CASSPDSNTGELFF.

V gene TRBV20-1 combines with J gene TRBJ2-7; D is uncertain. There are 12 residues in the CDR3. Germline loops: CDR1 DFQATT, CDR2 SNEGSKA (reference sequence). The V end was cut by 3 bases, the J end by 6 bases, with 12 bases between. CDR3 in amino acids: CSASPREAEQYF. CDR3 in DNA: TGCAGTGCTAGCCCAAGGGAAGCCGAGCAGTACTTC.